The 19 T cell receptor beta chains given below trace back to one sample, sequenced in a study of T cell responses to AZD1222 COVID-19 vaccine (dated by TCRdb to about 2021). The sample's time point, from its label and the paper: baseline before first vaccination. Receptor amplification or capture employed the immunoSEQ multiplex PCR assay. Held by TCRdb, this immuneACCESS table contains in-frame sequences only and omits some clones. Under half of the omission traces to an unresolved V gene where checked; the cause of the rest is unknown. The sample contains 100,000 to 110,000 clones, around 90% of them found a single time. The top ten constitute 1.5% to 2% of the sample. This specimen consisted of peripheral blood, obtained on day 0 of AZD1222 vaccination. These receptors came from an adult in good health.

This chain connects TRBV19 to TRBJ1-5; D call uncertain. The CDR3 is 13 residues long. With 3 bases removed from V and 4 bases from J, the gap between germline ends came to 7 bases. Germline V CDR1 and CDR2: LNHDA, SQIVND (reference sequence). This chain's CDR3 is CASSIMENQPQHF. The CDR3 coding sequence is TGTGCCAGTAGTATTATGGAGAATCAGCCCCAGCATTTT.

The genes are TRBV6-6 and TRBJ1-2; 8 bases line up with TRBD1. Unmatched junction bases numbered 13, after V lost 9 bases and J lost 7 bases. The germline V gene encodes CDR1 MNHNY and CDR2 SVGAGI (reference sequence). The CDR3 extends over 14 amino acids. CDR3 coding DNA: TGTGCCAGTACCGAAGAGGACAGGGACTCTGGCTACACCTTC. Encoded protein: CASTEEDRDSGYTF.

V usage is TRBV27 and J usage is TRBJ2-7; D may be TRBD1 (6 bases). The CDR3 extends over 13 amino acids. Looked up from germline, CDR1 is MNHEY and CDR2 is SMNVEV (reference sequence). The ends were cut back, 5 bases at V and 5 bases at J, with 13 bases in the middle. The CDR3 protein is CASSTGTHHEQYF. The CDR3 bases are TGTGCCAGCAGTACCGGGACACATCACGAGCAGTACTTC.

The CDR3 reads CASSQDGSLGNQPQHF. The CDR3, as DNA: TGTGCCAGCAGCCAAGACGGCAGTTTGGGCAATCAGCCCCAGCATTTT. The V call is TRBV3-1 (or the pseudogene TRBV3-2), the J call TRBJ1-5; D not certain. Trimming took 0 bases from V and 2 from J, leaving 11 bases between them. The CDR3 is 16 residues long. The germline V gene has CDR1 LGHDT and CDR2 YNNKEL (reference sequence).

This chain links TRBV19 with TRBJ1-4; 7 bases are a match to TRBD1. V gave up 0 bases and J gave up 4 bases; unmatched junction bases: 5. This CDR3 comprises 16 residues. Germline V CDR1 and CDR2: LNHDA, SQIVND (reference sequence). The DNA for the CDR3 is TGTGCCAGTAGTATAGACCCGGGACAGAGTAATGAAAAACTGTTTTTT. It translates to CASSIDPGQSNEKLFF.

V usage is TRBV3-1 (or the pseudogene TRBV3-2) and J usage is TRBJ1-2, with no clear D. V was pared by 0 bases and J by 6 bases, with 14 bases between. There are 15 residues in the CDR3. Per germline, CDR1 LGHDT and CDR2 YNNKEL (reference sequence). CDR3 residues: CASSQDFRLSHGYTF. The CDR3 region has the DNA TGTGCCAGCAGCCAAGATTTTAGGCTGTCTCATGGCTACACCTTC.

V usage is TRBV28 and J usage is TRBJ1-5, with 7 bases lining up with TRBD1. This CDR3 spans 16 amino acids. Germline values: CDR1 MDHEN, CDR2 SYDVKM. Losses at the gene ends were 2 bases for V and 2 bases for J; bases not matched to a gene: 6. The CDR3 coding sequence is TGTGCCAGCAGTTTACCACAGGGGAGTGGCAATCAGCCCCAGCATTTT. As protein: CASSLPQGSGNQPQHF.

V usage is TRBV4-1 and J usage is TRBJ2-1; 9 nucleotides match TRBD2. From germline, CDR1 is MGHRA and CDR2 YSYEKL. The CDR3 totals 17 residues. V shed 3 bases and J 4 bases; nucleotides not matched to a gene: 10. The CDR3 DNA reads as TGCGCCAGCAGCCATCCAACCCTAGCGGGACCTTACAATGAGCAGTTCTTC. Encoded protein: CASSHPTLAGPYNEQFF.

The DNA for the CDR3 is TGTGCCAGCCAAATTCAGGGGGCGCGCGGAAACACCATATATTTT. Residues: CASQIQGARGNTIYF. This chain uses TRBV6-5 with TRBJ1-3, with 8 bases that match TRBD1. Trimming cost V 8 bases and J 4 bases; bases outside gene matches: 10. This CDR3 is built from 15 residues. Germline V gene lookup returns CDR1 MNHEY and CDR2 SVGAGI.

This clone occurred once. J is TRBJ2-7 and V is TRBV6-6; D is ambiguous. Germline-derived CDR1 and CDR2 are MNHNY and SVGAGI (reference sequence). CDR3 length: 12 amino acids. V lost 5 bases, J lost 5 bases, and 10 bases lay in between. CDR3 DNA sequence: TGTGCCAGCAGTGGGGATGAAAACGAGCAGTACTTC. It codes for CASSGDENEQYF.

The genes are TRBV28 and TRBJ2-7; TRBD2 agrees at 8 bases. Germline loops: CDR1 MDHEN, CDR2 SYDVKM. The CDR3 length is 18 residues. After removal of 3 bases from V and 0 bases from J, the junction contained 13 bases not matched to a gene. CDR3 nucleotides: TGTGCCAGCAGTTTTGGCCCCGTCCAAGCGGGAGACTCCTACGAGCAGTACTTC. Its translation is CASSFGPVQAGDSYEQYF.

In its sample, this clone was seen a few times. V is TRBV28 and J is TRBJ1-4; D not resolved. CDR3 length: 14 amino acids. The V gene's germline CDR1 is MDHEN and CDR2 SYDVKM. The V end was cut by 2 bases, the J end by 4 bases, with 8 bases between. The CDR3 reads CASSLGGDNEKLFF. Written as DNA, the CDR3 is TGTGCCAGCAGTTTAGGTGGAGATAATGAAAAACTGTTTTTT.

The gene calls are TRBV3-1 (or the pseudogene TRBV3-2) and TRBJ1-1; D gene unclear. Germline V gene sequence: CDR1 LGHDT, CDR2 YNNKEL (reference sequence). CDR3 length: 13 residues. V lost 4 bases, J lost 4 bases, and 10 bases lay in between. The CDR3 sequence: CASSPGVVTEAFF. Written as DNA, the CDR3 is TGTGCCAGCAGCCCAGGTGTAGTCACTGAAGCTTTCTTT.

J is TRBJ1-3 and V is TRBV28; no definite D call. Trimming removed 4 bases from V and 1 base from J, with 8 bases in between. The CDR3 length is 14 residues. Germline CDR1 MDHEN, CDR2 SYDVKM. CDR3 DNA sequence: TGTGCCAGCAGTTCGGTAGGGTCTGGAAACACCATATATTTT. This translates into CASSSVGSGNTIYF.

The V gene is TRBV7-2, the J gene TRBJ2-5; 11 bases align to TRBD2. This CDR3 spans 15 amino acids. In germline, CDR1 is SGHTA, CDR2 FQGNSA. Trimming cost V 5 bases and J 5 bases; bases outside gene matches: 7. CDR3 amino acids: CASSAMTSGEETQYF. The DNA of the CDR3 is TGTGCCAGCAGCGCTATGACTAGCGGGGAGGAGACCCAGTACTTC.

This clone has a handful of counts. The chain couples TRBV10-3 to TRBJ2-7; 11 bases map to TRBD2. V gave up 11 bases and J gave up 3 bases; unmatched junction bases: 9. The germline gives CDR1 ENHRY, CDR2 SYGVKD. The CDR3 loop spans 14 amino acids. The CDR3 DNA is TGTGCCGCGACTAGCGGGGCGGGAAACTACGAGCAGTACTTC. Protein product: CAATSGAGNYEQYF.

V and J are TRBV5-1 and TRBJ2-6; D gene ambiguous. The CDR3 has 15 residues. V shed 5 bases and J shed 1 base, with 10 bases lying between them. Germline-derived CDR1 and CDR2 are SGHRS and YFSETQ. CDR3 residues: CASRRLESGANVLTF. In DNA form, the CDR3 reads TGCGCCAGCAGAAGGTTGGAGTCTGGGGCCAACGTCCTGACTTTC. The variable domain in full, completed from reference TRBV5-1 and TRBJ2-6, reads KAGVTQTPRYLIKTRGQQVTLSCSPISGHRSVSWYQQTPGQGLQFLFEYFSETQRNKGNFPGRFSGRQFSNSRSEMNVSTLELGDSALYLCASRRLESGANVLTFGAGSRLTVL.

V usage is TRBV2 and J usage is TRBJ1-1; D is perhaps TRBD1 (6 bases). Trimming shortened V by 3 bases and J by 6 bases, and 17 bases separated the two germline ends. Germline CDR1 is SNHLY and CDR2 is FYNNEI. The CDR3 totals 15 residues. The CDR3 region is CASSDSRGGVAEAFF. The CDR3, as DNA: TGTGCCAGCAGTGATTCCAGGGGCGGGGTTGCTGAAGCTTTCTTT.

The chain uses TRBV21-1 and TRBJ2-7; the D segment call TRBD2 is taken from the table without a DNA check. TRBV21-1 is marked as a pseudogene. The CDR3 loop spans 16 amino acids. The CDR3 region is CASSNSVGTSSYEQYF. In nucleotides, the CDR3 is TGTGCCAGCAGCAATTCGGTCGGGACTAGTAGCTACGAGCAGTACTTC.